This T cell receptor beta chain is from a study of shared clonotypes between healthy human individuals. Study-wide background: Each donor had three CD4 naive, three CD4 memory, two CD8 naive and one CD8 memory plate.

Genomic DNA belonging to each subset was distributed in equal measure over several immunoSEQ plates. Generated by immunoSEQ multiplex PCR, the TCRdb table keeps only in-frame clones and is missing some. This sample yields about 1.1 million clones, of which 60% to 85% are seen a single time; 0.89% belongs to the top ten. Every contributor of samples was a Caucasian grown-up residing in Nashville, Tennessee. Per germline, CDR1 SGHDT and CDR2 YYEEEE. The V and J ends lost 0 bases and 8 bases, in that order; junction bases with no gene match: 14. The CDR3 is 18 residues long. The sequenced sample consisted of memory CD4+ T cells from PBMCs. Subset: CD45RA-negative fraction. This clonotype was sampled from a man younger than 35 in good health. Some clones in this sample may be carry-over from other donors' samples. V is TRBV5-6 and J is TRBJ1-2, with 12 positions matching TRBD1. The CDR3 sequence: CASSLAGTGGAGLRGYTF. Here the CDR3 DNA reads TGTGCCAGCAGCTTGGCCGGGACAGGGGGCGCAGGACTGAGGGGCTACACCTTC.